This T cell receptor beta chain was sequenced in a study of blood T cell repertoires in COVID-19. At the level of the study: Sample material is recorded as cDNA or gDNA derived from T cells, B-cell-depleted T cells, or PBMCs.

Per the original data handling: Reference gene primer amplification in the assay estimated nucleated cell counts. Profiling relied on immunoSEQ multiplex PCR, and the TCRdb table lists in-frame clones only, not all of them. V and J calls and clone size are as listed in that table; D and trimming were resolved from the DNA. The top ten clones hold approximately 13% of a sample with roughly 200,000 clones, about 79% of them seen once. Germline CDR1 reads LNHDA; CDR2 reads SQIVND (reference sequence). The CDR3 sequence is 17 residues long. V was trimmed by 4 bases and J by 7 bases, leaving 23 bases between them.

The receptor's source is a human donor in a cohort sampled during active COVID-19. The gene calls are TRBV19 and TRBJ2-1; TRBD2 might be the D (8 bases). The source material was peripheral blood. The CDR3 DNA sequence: TGTGCCAGTAGTACCACCCTCTGGCGGGAGGACAGGAATGAGCAGTTCTTC. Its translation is CASSTTLWREDRNEQFF.